These 30 T cell receptor beta chains share one sample of origin, sequenced in a study of CD8 T cells in Susac syndrome. An amount of RNA that ranged from 0.5 to 1 ug was reverse transcribed with random hexamers. TCRdb re-called the immunoSEQ multiplex PCR reads with MiXCR, one entry per CDR3 protein. The sample includes 150,000 to 200,000 distinct CDR3 sequences, around 94% seen only once; the top ten take roughly 0.099%. The sample comprised CD4+ T cells from PBMCs. The receptors shown here come from a human donor with multiple sclerosis.

The genes are TRBV19 and TRBJ2-1; D is unresolved. V lost 7 bases and J 1 base, leaving 14 bases between the germline ends. Germline assignment: CDR1 LNHDA and CDR2 SQIVND (reference sequence). The CDR3 consists of 15 residues. CDR3 DNA sequence: TGTGCCAGTACTTCGCGATCCTCGTCCTACAATGAGCAGTTCTTC. Translating it yields CASTSRSSSYNEQFF.

This rearrangement joins TRBV29-1 to TRBJ2-1; D gene unclear. Germline-derived CDR1 and CDR2 are SQVTM and ANQGSEA. This CDR3 is 15 amino acids long. V shed 4 bases and J shed 0 bases, with 13 bases lying between them. CDR3 sequence (DNA): TGCAGCGTTGCGGTGTCAGCCGACTCCTACAATGAGCAGTTCTTC. Its protein is CSVAVSADSYNEQFF.

V and J are TRBV25-1 and TRBJ2-4, with a weak D call TRBD2 (6 bases). The CDR3 contains 14 residues. Trimming removed 4 bases at V and 7 bases at J, with 14 bases between. Germline V gene sequence: CDR1 MGHDK, CDR2 SYGVNS. As DNA, the CDR3 is TGTGCCAGCAGTGGGCCTATTGGGGGGAACATTCAGTACTTC. This codes for CASSGPIGGNIQYF. The full variable domain, with the rest looked up from reference TRBV25-1 and TRBJ2-4, is EADIYQTPRYLVIGTGKKITLECSQTMGHDKMYWYQQDPGMELHLIHYSYGVNSTEKGDLSSESTVSRIRTEHFPLTLESARPSHTSQYLCASSGPIGGNIQYFGAGTRLSVL.

As DNA, the CDR3 is TGTGCCAGCAGTTACTTACTTCTGGGACAGCGAGATCAGCCCCAGCATTTT. This codes for CASSYLLLGQRDQPQHF. The V gene is TRBV6-2 or TRBV6-3, the J gene TRBJ1-5; 7 nucleotides line up with TRBD1. With 1 base clipped from V and 5 bases from J, the junction kept 11 bases outside the gene matches. Germline V gene sequence: CDR1 MNHEY, CDR2 SVGEGT. The CDR3 loop spans 17 amino acids.

The CDR3 DNA is TGTGCCAGCAGTTTTAGGCCGGTATCTAGCACAGATACGCAGTATTTT. Amino acids: CASSFRPVSSTDTQYF. The chain uses TRBV27 and TRBJ2-3; the D is unclear. Germline-derived CDR1 and CDR2 are MNHEY and SMNVEV (reference sequence). This CDR3 has 16 amino acids. Trimming took off 3 bases at V and 0 bases at J, with 13 bases between the two ends.

V and J are TRBV28 and TRBJ2-2; 7 bases match TRBD2. Germline trimming cut 5 bases from V and 6 bases from J; bases unmatched to any gene: 6. There are 14 residues in the CDR3. Germline V gene sequence: CDR1 MDHEN, CDR2 SYDVKM. CDR3 sequence reads: CASSPPRESGELFF. CDR3 bases: TGTGCCAGCAGTCCCCCGCGGGAGTCCGGGGAGCTGTTTTTT.

This clonotype was observed once. The chain combines TRBV5-1 with TRBJ2-3, with unresolved D. Germline V gives CDR1 SGHRS, CDR2 YFSETQ. Trimming cost V 3 bases and J 2 bases, with 10 bases left between them. The CDR3 runs to 14 residues. CDR3 sequence: CASSSADPTDTQYF. Here the CDR3 DNA reads TGCGCCAGCAGCTCGGCTGATCCCACAGATACGCAGTATTTT. Complete variable domain (other parts from reference TRBV5-1 and TRBJ2-3): KAGVTQTPRYLIKTRGQQVTLSCSPISGHRSVSWYQQTPGQGLQFLFEYFSETQRNKGNFPGRFSGRQFSNSRSEMNVSTLELGDSALYLCASSSADPTDTQYFGPGTRLTVL.

The V call is TRBV30, the J call TRBJ2-1; D unresolved. Germline values: CDR1 GTSNPN, CDR2 SVGIG (reference sequence). Trimming took off 7 bases at V and 0 bases at J, with 7 bases between the two ends. The CDR3 consists of 12 residues. The CDR3 DNA sequence: TGTGCCTCGGTGGGCTCCTACAATGAGCAGTTCTTC. Protein: CASVGSYNEQFF.

The gene calls are TRBV3-1 and TRBJ1-2, with 7 bases lining up with TRBD1. Looked up from germline, CDR1 is LGHDT and CDR2 is YNNKEL (reference sequence). The CDR3 consists of 14 residues. V was pared by 5 bases and J by 4 bases, with 7 bases of the junction left unmatched. The chain's CDR3 is CASSSRQGTYGYTF. The CDR3 nucleotides read TGTGCCAGCAGCAGCCGACAGGGCACCTATGGCTACACCTTC.

This chain uses TRBV11-2 with TRBJ2-7; no clear D. The CDR3 is 11 residues long. Germline V CDR1 and CDR2: SGHAT, FQNNGV. V gave up 5 bases and J gave up 3 bases, with 5 bases separating them. The CDR3 spells CASSTHYEQYF. CDR3 DNA: TGTGCCAGCAGCACCCACTACGAGCAGTACTTC.

This clonotype was recorded a few times. This sequence joins TRBV12-3 or TRBV12-4 and TRBJ2-2, with 8 bases matching TRBD2. This CDR3 contains 14 residues. V was clipped by 6 bases and J by 1 base; unmatched bases: 1. The CDR3 DNA follows: TGTGCCAGCAGACTAGCGGAGAACACCGGGGAGCTGTTTTTT. Translation gives CASRLAENTGELFF.

This chain links TRBV20-1 with TRBJ2-2, with a weak D call TRBD2 (5 bases). The germline V gene encodes CDR1 DFQATT and CDR2 SNEGSKA (reference sequence). V shed 5 bases and J shed 2 bases, with 9 bases lying between them. This CDR3 region has 13 residues. CDR3 DNA: TGCAGTGCTCGACGGGGAAACACCGGGGAGCTGTTTTTT. Amino acid sequence: CSARRGNTGELFF.

With respect to this clonotype: At one boundary the junction diverges from the germline segment, which might be a read error. The rearrangement uses TRBV27 and TRBJ2-1; D perhaps matches TRBD1 (6 bases). The CDR3 consists of 16 residues. Germline V CDR1 and CDR2: MNHEY, SMNVEV (reference sequence). Written as DNA, the CDR3 is TGTGCCAGCAGTTTAGAGTGGGACAAAGATAGTCAGTATGCAATCTTC. It codes for CASSLEWDKDSQYAIF.

The chain recombines TRBV19 with TRBJ2-5; 8 bases line up with TRBD2. CDR1 and CDR2 from the germline V gene are LNHDA and SQIVND (reference sequence). The CDR3 contains 17 residues. V was clipped by 6 bases and J by 0 bases; unmatched bases: 12. DNA of the CDR3: TGTGCCAGTAGGAGGGCACTACTAGCGGAGTACCAAGAGACCCAGTACTTC. Translated, it gives CASRRALLAEYQETQYF.

This chain uses TRBV29-1 with TRBJ1-1; D gene unclear. V gave up 4 bases and J gave up 4 bases, with 16 bases separating them. The CDR3 covers 14 residues. CDR1 is SQVTM, CDR2 ANQGSEA, per germline. The CDR3 region has the DNA TGCAGCGTTGGTCGGTTCGGCGGTATCACTGAAGCTTTCTTT. Residues: CSVGRFGGITEAFF.

The V and J genes are TRBV27 and TRBJ1-5, with D tentatively TRBD1 (6 bases). The CDR3 length is 12 residues. Germline values: CDR1 MNHEY, CDR2 SMNVEV (reference sequence). V was trimmed by 3 bases and J by 7 bases, leaving 7 bases between them. CDR3 protein: CASSFQGQPQHF. CDR3 in DNA: TGTGCCAGCAGTTTTCAGGGGCAGCCCCAGCATTTT.

CDR3 residues: CASSLARQNTEAFF. The DNA for the CDR3 is TGTGCCAGCAGCTTAGCCAGACAGAACACTGAAGCTTTCTTT. The chain links TRBV7-6 to TRBJ1-1; D remains unclear. The ends were cut back, 0 bases at V and 1 base at J, with 6 bases in the middle. CDR3 size: 14 residues. The germline CDR1 and CDR2 sequences are SGHVS and FNYEAQ.

The chain is built from TRBV2 and TRBJ2-6; D remains unclear. CDR1 is SNHLY, CDR2 FYNNEI, per germline. V lost 7 bases, J lost 0 bases, and 10 bases lay in between. The CDR3 totals 15 residues. In DNA, the CDR3 is TGTGCCAGCAACGACGGAAGCTCTGGGGCCAACGTCCTGACTTTC. Translation gives CASNDGSSGANVLTF.

This chain's CDR3 is CATSDRQRLQETQYF. CDR3 in DNA: TGTGCCACCAGTGACAGACAGCGATTGCAAGAGACCCAGTACTTC. V usage is TRBV24-1 and J usage is TRBJ2-5, with D possibly matching TRBD1 (5 bases). With 4 bases removed from V and 2 bases from J, the gap between germline ends came to 13 bases. CDR3 length: 15 residues. Germline V gene sequence: CDR1 KGHDR, CDR2 SFDVKD.

The gene calls are TRBV5-1 and TRBJ2-7; D unresolved. Germline values: CDR1 SGHRS, CDR2 YFSETQ. The CDR3 covers 15 residues. Trimming cost V 0 bases and J 3 bases, with 13 bases left between them. The CDR3 region has the DNA TGCGCCAGCAGCTTGGGCGGAGCAGCCTTCTACGAGCAGTACTTC. It specifies CASSLGGAAFYEQYF.

This rearrangement joins TRBV5-1 to TRBJ1-1; TRBD1 aligns across 9 bases. The ends lost 3 bases at V and 1 base at J; junction bases unmatched: 7. Germline loops: CDR1 SGHRS, CDR2 YFSETQ. CDR3 size: 16 residues. The CDR3 DNA sequence: TGCGCCAGCAGCTGGGGACAGGGTAGAGCGAACACTGAAGCTTTCTTT. Its translation: CASSWGQGRANTEAFF. The entire variable domain, with the rest obtained from reference TRBV5-1 and TRBJ1-1, is as follows: KAGVTQTPRYLIKTRGQQVTLSCSPISGHRSVSWYQQTPGQGLQFLFEYFSETQRNKGNFPGRFSGRQFSNSRSEMNVSTLELGDSALYLCASSWGQGRANTEAFFGQGTRLTVV.

The chain has TRBV12-3 or TRBV12-4 and TRBJ2-6; D perhaps matches TRBD1 (5 bases). This CDR3 comprises 15 residues. V was cut by 6 bases and J by 1 base, with 10 bases left in between. CDR3 bases: TGTGCCAGCAGGCCAGGGATGTCTGGGGCCAACGTCCTGACTTTC. This sequence encodes CASRPGMSGANVLTF.

V usage is TRBV6-1 and J usage is TRBJ2-2; D is uncertain. Germline V gives CDR1 MNHNS, CDR2 SASEGT. This CDR3 is 16 amino acids long. V gave up 6 bases and J gave up 5 bases, with 19 bases separating them. Here the CDR3 reads CASSRALGPITGELFF. CDR3 in DNA: TGTGCCAGCAGCCGGGCGCTCGGGCCCATAACCGGGGAGCTGTTTTTT.

V and J are TRBV20-1 and TRBJ1-2; maybe TRBD1 (6 bases). The CDR3 consists of 14 residues. Germline V gives CDR1 DFQATT, CDR2 SNEGSKA (reference sequence). With 3 bases removed from V and 0 bases from J, the gap between germline ends came to 11 bases. The CDR3 region is CSASSGDANYGYTF. CDR3 DNA sequence: TGCAGTGCTAGCTCAGGGGATGCTAACTATGGCTACACCTTC.

CDR3 sequence reads: CASSPGANMDIQYF. As DNA, the CDR3 is TGTGCCAGCAGCCCCGGGGCCAATATGGACATTCAGTACTTC. The J gene is TRBJ2-4, the V gene TRBV7-3; D may match TRBD1 or TRBD2 (5 bases each). Per the germline V gene, CDR1 is SGHTA and CDR2 is FQGTGA. This CDR3 has 14 residues. The V gene lost 5 bases and the J gene lost 8 bases, with 16 bases spanning the gap.

The CDR3 sequence: CASILRRGNTGELFF. In nucleotides, the CDR3 is TGTGCCAGCATCCTCAGGCGGGGAAACACCGGGGAGCTGTTTTTT. This chain links TRBV6-6 with TRBJ2-2, with D possibly TRBD2 on 6 matching bases. V lost 7 bases and J 2 bases, leaving 14 bases between the germline ends. The germline V gene has CDR1 MNHNY and CDR2 SVGAGI (reference sequence). The CDR3 has 15 amino acids.

The V gene is TRBV7-3, the J gene TRBJ1-5; D not resolved. This CDR3 is 13 amino acids long. Trimming stripped 5 bases from V and 5 bases from J, with 10 bases between. In germline, CDR1 is SGHTA, CDR2 FQGTGA. CDR3 loop: CASSKGGYQPQHF. The CDR3 bases are TGTGCCAGCAGCAAAGGAGGCTATCAGCCCCAGCATTTT.

The CDR3 nucleotides read TGTGCCACCAGTCACGGGGGCTCATACAATGAGCAGTTCTTC. Protein sequence: CATSHGGSYNEQFF. The chain combines TRBV24-1 with TRBJ2-1; D may correspond to TRBD1 or TRBD2 (6 bases each). Germline V gene lookup returns CDR1 KGHDR and CDR2 SFDVKD. V was shortened by 6 bases and J by 4 bases, with 12 bases between the two germline ends. This CDR3 has 14 residues.

This chain joins TRBV28 and TRBJ2-7; TRBD1 matches 7 bases. The germline V gene has CDR1 MDHEN and CDR2 SYDVKM. This CDR3 is 15 amino acids long. V lost 6 bases to trimming and J lost 0 bases; unmatched junction nucleotides: 8. This CDR3 is CASSEGTDSSYEQYF. The CDR3 DNA reads TGTGCCAGCAGCGAGGGGACAGACAGCTCCTACGAGCAGTACTTC.

The chain has TRBV12-3 or TRBV12-4 and TRBJ1-2; a weak D match, TRBD1 (5 bases). Trimming took off 5 bases at V and 7 bases at J, with 14 bases between the two ends. This CDR3 is 13 amino acids long. CDR3 loop: CASSPGQIAGYTF. For the CDR3, the DNA is TGTGCCAGCAGTCCCGGACAAATTGCTGGCTACACCTTC.